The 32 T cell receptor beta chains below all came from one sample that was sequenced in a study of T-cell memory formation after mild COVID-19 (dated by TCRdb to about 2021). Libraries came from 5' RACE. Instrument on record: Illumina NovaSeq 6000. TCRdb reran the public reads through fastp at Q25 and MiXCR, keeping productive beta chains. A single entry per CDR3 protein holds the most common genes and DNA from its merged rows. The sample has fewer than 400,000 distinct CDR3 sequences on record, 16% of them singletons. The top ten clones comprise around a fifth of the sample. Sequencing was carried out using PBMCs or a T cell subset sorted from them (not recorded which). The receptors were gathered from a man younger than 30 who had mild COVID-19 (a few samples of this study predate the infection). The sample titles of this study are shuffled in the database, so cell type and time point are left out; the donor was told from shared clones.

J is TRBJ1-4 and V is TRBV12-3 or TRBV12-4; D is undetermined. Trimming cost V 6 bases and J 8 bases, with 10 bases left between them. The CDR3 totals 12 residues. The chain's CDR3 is CASSLHGEKLFF. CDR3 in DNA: TGTGCCAGCAGCCTTCATGGCGAAAAACTGTTTTTT.

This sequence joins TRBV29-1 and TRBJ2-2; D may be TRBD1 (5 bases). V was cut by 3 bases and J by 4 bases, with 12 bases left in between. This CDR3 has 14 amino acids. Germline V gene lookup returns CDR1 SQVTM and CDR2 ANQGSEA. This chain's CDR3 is CSVEDNPSTGELFF. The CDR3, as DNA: TGCAGCGTTGAGGACAACCCCAGCACCGGGGAGCTGTTTTTT.

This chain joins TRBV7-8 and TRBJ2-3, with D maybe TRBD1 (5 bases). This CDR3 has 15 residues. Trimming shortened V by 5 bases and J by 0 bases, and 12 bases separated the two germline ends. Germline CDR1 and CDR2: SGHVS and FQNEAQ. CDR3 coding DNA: TGTGCCAGCAGCATCCTAGGGGCAAGCACAGATACGCAGTATTTT. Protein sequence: CASSILGASTDTQYF.

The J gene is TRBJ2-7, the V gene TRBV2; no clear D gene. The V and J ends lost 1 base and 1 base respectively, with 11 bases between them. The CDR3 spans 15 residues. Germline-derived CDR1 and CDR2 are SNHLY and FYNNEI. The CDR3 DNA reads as TGTGCCAGCAGTGAAGGAAGGGAAGTATCCTACGAGCAGTACGTC. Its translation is CASSEGREVSYEQYV.

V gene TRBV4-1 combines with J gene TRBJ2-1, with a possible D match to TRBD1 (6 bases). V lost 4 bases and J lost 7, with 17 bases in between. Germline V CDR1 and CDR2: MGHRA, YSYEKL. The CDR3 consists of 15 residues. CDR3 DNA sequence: TGCGCCAGCAGCCTGACGCTGGGAAGGGGGAATGAGCAGTTCTTC. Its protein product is CASSLTLGRGNEQFF.

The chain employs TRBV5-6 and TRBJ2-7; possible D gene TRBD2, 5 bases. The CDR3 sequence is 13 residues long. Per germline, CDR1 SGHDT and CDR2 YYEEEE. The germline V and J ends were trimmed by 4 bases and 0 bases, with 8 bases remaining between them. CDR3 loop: CASSPGYSYEQYF. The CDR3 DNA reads TGTGCCAGCAGCCCGGGGTACTCCTACGAGCAGTACTTC.

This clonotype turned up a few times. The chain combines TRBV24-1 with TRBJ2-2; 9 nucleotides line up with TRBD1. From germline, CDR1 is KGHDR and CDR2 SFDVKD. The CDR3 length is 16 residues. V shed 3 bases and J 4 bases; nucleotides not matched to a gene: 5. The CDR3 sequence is CATSDPGQGSTGELFF. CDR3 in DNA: TGTGCCACCAGTGATCCAGGACAGGGGAGCACCGGGGAGCTGTTTTTT.

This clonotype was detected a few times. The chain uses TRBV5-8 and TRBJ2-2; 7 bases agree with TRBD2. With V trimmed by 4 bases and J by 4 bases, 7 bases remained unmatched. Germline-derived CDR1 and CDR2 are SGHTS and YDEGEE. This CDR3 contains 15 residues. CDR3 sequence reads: CASSTGGSGTGELFF. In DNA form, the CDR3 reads TGTGCCAGCAGCACCGGGGGGTCCGGCACCGGGGAGCTGTTTTTT.

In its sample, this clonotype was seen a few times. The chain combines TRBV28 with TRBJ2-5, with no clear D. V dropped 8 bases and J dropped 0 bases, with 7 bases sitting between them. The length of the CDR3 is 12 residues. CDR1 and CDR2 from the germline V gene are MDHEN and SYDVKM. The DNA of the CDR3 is TGTGCCAGCTCTGAAGACCAAGAGACCCAGTACTTC. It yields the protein CASSEDQETQYF.

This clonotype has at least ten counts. The CDR3 here is CASSPSAGGNTIYF. Here the CDR3 DNA reads TGTGCCAGCAGTCCGTCGGCGGGTGGAAACACCATATATTTT. The V gene is TRBV12-3 or TRBV12-4, the J gene TRBJ1-3, with D hard to call. V was shortened by 5 bases and J by 3 bases, with 11 bases between the two germline ends. This CDR3 contains 14 residues.

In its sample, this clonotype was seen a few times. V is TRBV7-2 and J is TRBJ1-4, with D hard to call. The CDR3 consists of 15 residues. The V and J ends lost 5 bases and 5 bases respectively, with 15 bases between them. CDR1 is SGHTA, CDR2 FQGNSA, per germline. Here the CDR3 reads CASSPDTLGNEKLFF. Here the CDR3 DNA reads TGTGCCAGCAGCCCTGATACCTTGGGGAATGAAAAACTGTTTTTT.

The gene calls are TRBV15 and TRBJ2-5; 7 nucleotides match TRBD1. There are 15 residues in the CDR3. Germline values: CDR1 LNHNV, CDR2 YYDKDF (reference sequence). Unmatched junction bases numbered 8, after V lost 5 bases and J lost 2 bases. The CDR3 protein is CATSFPGTAQETQYF. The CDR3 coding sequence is TGTGCCACCAGCTTCCCGGGGACAGCTCAAGAGACCCAGTACTTC.

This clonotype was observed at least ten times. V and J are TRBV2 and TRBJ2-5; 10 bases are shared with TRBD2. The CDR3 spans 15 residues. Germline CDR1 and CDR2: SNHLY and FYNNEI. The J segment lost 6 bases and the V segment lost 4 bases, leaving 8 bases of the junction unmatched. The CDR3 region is CASSVGERGGQTQYF. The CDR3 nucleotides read TGTGCCAGCAGTGTGGGCGAGCGGGGGGGCCAGACCCAGTACTTC.

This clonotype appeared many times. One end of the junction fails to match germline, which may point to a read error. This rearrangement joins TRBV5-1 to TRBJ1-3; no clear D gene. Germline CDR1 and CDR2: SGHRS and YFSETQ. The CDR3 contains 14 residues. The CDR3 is CASSLGSSGNTIYF. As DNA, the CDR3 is TGTGCCAGCAGCTTAGGGAGCTCTGGAAACACCATATATTTT. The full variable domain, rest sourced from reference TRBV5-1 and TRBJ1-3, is KAGVTQTPRYLIKTRGQQVTLSCSPISGHRSVSWYQQTPGQGLQFLFEYFSETQRNKGNFPGRFSGRQFSNSRSEMNVSTLELGDSALYLCASSLGSSGNTIYFGEGSWLTVV.

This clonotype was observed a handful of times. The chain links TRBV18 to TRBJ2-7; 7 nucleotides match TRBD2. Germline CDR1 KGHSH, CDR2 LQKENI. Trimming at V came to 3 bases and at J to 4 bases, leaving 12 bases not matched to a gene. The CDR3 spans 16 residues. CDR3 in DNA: TGTGCCAGCTCACCCCAAGGGTCGGGGGGTTCGTACGAGCAGTACTTC. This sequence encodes CASSPQGSGGSYEQYF.

This chain's CDR3 is CASGEGVDGYTF. The CDR3 nucleotides read TGTGCCAGCGGGGAGGGGGTAGACGGCTACACCTTC. The chain joins TRBV12-3 or TRBV12-4 to TRBJ1-2, with D perhaps TRBD1 (6 bases). The V and J ends lost 8 bases and 8 bases respectively, with 15 bases between them. The CDR3 is 12 residues long.

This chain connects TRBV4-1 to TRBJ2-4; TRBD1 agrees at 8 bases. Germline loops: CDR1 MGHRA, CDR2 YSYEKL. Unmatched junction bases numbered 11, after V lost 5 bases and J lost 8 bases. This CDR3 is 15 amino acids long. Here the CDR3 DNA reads TGCGCCAGCAGCGCGGGTCCAGGGGGCGCGGACATTCAGTACTTC. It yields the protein CASSAGPGGADIQYF.

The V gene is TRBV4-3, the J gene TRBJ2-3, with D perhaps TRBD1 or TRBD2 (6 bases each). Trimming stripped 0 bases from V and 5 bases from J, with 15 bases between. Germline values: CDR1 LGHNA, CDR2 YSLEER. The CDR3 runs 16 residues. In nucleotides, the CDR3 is TGCGCCAGCAGCCAAGATGAAGGGGGGTCGGGAGATACGCAGTATTTT. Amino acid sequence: CASSQDEGGSGDTQYF.

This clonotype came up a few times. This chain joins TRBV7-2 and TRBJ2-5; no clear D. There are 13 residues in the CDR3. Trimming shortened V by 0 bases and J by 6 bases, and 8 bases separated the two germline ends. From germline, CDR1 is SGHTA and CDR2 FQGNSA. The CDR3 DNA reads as TGTGCCAGCAGCTTAGCTAGTTTAAAGACCCAGTACTTC. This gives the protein CASSLASLKTQYF.

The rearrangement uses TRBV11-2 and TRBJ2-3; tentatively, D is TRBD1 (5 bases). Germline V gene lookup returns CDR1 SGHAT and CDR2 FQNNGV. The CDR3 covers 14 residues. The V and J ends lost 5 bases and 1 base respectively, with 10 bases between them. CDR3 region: CASSLGHRTDTQYF. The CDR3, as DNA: TGTGCCAGCAGCCTAGGACACCGCACAGATACGCAGTATTTT.

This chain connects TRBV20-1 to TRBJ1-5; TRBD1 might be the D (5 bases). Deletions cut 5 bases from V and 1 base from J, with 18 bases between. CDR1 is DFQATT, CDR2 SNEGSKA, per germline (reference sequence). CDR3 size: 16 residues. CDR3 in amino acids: CSAGSLRVKSNQPQHF. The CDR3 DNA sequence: TGCAGTGCTGGAAGCCTCAGGGTCAAGAGCAATCAGCCCCAGCATTTT.

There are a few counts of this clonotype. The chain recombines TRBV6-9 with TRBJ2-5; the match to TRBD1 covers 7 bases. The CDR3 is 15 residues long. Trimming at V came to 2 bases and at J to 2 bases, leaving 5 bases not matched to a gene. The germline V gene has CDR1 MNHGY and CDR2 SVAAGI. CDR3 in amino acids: CASSYRPDRQETQYF. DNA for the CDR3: TGTGCCAGCAGTTATAGGCCGGACAGGCAAGAGACCCAGTACTTC.

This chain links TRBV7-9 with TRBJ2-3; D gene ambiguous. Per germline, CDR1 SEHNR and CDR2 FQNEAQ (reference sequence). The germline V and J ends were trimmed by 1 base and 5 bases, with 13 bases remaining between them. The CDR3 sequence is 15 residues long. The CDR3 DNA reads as TGTGCCAGCAGCTTAGGAGGCGGCCTAGAAGATACGCAGTATTTT. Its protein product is CASSLGGGLEDTQYF.

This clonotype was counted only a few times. CDR3 amino acids: CASRNGQYNEQFF. The CDR3 DNA reads TGTGCCAGCAGAAACGGACAGTACAATGAGCAGTTCTTC. The V and J genes are TRBV28 and TRBJ2-1; D is possibly TRBD1 (6 bases). The CDR3 is 13 residues long. The germline CDR1 and CDR2 sequences are MDHEN and SYDVKM. V gave up 6 bases and J gave up 4 bases, with 10 bases separating them.

For the CDR3, the DNA is TGTGCCAGCAGTCAACGGACTAGCGGGCGGGATGAGCAGTTCTTC. It specifies CASSQRTSGRDEQFF. V gene TRBV25-1 combines with J gene TRBJ2-1; 11 positions agree with TRBD2. Per the germline V gene, CDR1 is MGHDK and CDR2 is SYGVNS. The length of the CDR3 is 15 residues. The J segment lost 8 bases and the V segment lost 5 bases, leaving 8 bases of the junction unmatched.

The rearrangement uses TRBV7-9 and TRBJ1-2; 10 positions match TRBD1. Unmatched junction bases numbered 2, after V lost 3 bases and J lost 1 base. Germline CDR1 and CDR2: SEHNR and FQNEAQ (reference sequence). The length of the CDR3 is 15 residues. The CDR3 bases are TGTGCCAGCAGCTTTGGACAGGGGGTTAACTATGGCTACACCTTC. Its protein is CASSFGQGVNYGYTF. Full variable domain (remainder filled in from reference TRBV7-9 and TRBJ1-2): DTGVSQNPRHKITKRGQNVTFRCDPISEHNRLYWYRQTLGQGPEFLTYFQNEAQLEKSRLLSDRFSAERPKGSFSTLEIQRTEQGDSAMYLCASSFGQGVNYGYTFGSGTRLTVV.

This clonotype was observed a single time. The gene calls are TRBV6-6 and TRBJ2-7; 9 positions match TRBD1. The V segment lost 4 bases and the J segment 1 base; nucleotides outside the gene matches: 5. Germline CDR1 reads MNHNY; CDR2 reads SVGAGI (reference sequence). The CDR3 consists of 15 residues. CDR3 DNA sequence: TGTGCCAGCAGTTGGGACAGGGAGGCATCCTACGAGCAGTACGTC. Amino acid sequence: CASSWDREASYEQYV.

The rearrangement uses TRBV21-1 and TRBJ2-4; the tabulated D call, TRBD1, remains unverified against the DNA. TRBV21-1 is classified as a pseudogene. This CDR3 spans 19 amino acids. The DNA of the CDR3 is TGTGCCAGCAGCCATCCTTCCGGGACAGGGGTTCTAGCCAAAAACATTCAGTACTTC. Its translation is CASSHPSGTGVLAKNIQYF.

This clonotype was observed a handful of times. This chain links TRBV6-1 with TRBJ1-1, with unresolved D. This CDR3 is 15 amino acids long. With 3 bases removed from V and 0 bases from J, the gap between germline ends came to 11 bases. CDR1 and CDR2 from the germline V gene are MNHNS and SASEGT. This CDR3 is CASSDPRRMNTEAFF. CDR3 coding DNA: TGTGCCAGCAGTGATCCGCGCAGGATGAACACTGAAGCTTTCTTT.

The CDR3 spells CASSTSTGTRYTEAFF. CDR3 nucleotide sequence: TGCGCCAGCAGCACCTCGACAGGGACAAGGTACACTGAAGCTTTCTTT. V gene TRBV5-1 combines with J gene TRBJ1-1; 7 nucleotides match TRBD1. Germline assignment: CDR1 SGHRS and CDR2 YFSETQ. V gave up 4 bases and J gave up 3 bases; unmatched junction bases: 12. The CDR3 runs to 16 residues.

The CDR3 region is CASSLAGSIAGEHNEQFF. The DNA of the CDR3 is TGTGCCAGCAGCTTAGCGGGGAGTATAGCGGGGGAACACAATGAGCAGTTCTTC. The chain joins TRBV13 to TRBJ2-1; TRBD2 aligns across 9 bases. J gave up 5 bases and V 1 base, and 12 bases lay outside the gene matches. This CDR3 comprises 18 residues. The germline gives CDR1 PRHDT, CDR2 FYEKMQ (reference sequence).

CDR3 in amino acids: CASSQGMGQATDNEQFF. As DNA, the CDR3 is TGTGCCAGCAGCCAAGGCATGGGACAGGCTACCGACAATGAGCAGTTCTTC. The rearrangement joins TRBV3-1 to TRBJ2-1; 8 bases match TRBD1. The CDR3 contains 17 residues. J gave up 5 bases and V 1 base, and 10 bases lay outside the gene matches. Germline assignment: CDR1 LGHDT and CDR2 YNNKEL (reference sequence).